Presented here are 29 T cell receptor beta chains from one specimen sequenced in a study of human T cells and chemical hapten exposure (dated by TCRdb to 2020 to 2023). Interpreted using the paper, the time point label stands for: patch test 2, 6 weeks after DPC sensitization. Reading the label with the study, this specimen's treatment or condition is: therapeutic diphenylcyclopropenone sensitization with weekly scalp DPC. The library relied on RACE. Reads for this sample came from a NextSeq 500. Through fastp at Q25 and MiXCR, TCRdb rebuilt clones from the public reads, retaining in-frame beta chains. Under each unique CDR3 protein, matching rows form one entry showing the most common genes and DNA. The sample table contains tens of thousands of distinct CDR3 sequences; only one count was recorded for approximately 11% of them. The ten most abundant clones make up around 2.2% of the sample. Sample: whole blood, taken in connection with sensitization to the hapten diphenylcyclopropenone (DPC). The receptors were sampled from a man aged 35 to 55 with alopecia areata. Some clones in this sample may be carry-over from other donors' samples.

This clonotype was observed a few times. V usage is TRBV15 and J usage is TRBJ2-5; 8 positions match TRBD2. The CDR3 sequence is 16 residues long. Trimming took 4 bases from V and 1 from J; bases not matched to a gene: 8. The V gene's germline CDR1 is LNHNV and CDR2 YYDKDF (reference sequence). CDR3 protein: CATSTLGTSLQETQYF. As DNA, the CDR3 is TGTGCCACCAGCACCTTAGGGACTAGTCTCCAAGAGACCCAGTACTTC.

This clonotype was counted ten times or more. The genes are TRBV6-6 and TRBJ1-2, with D possibly matching TRBD1 (6 bases). Germline CDR1 is MNHNY and CDR2 is SVGAGI (reference sequence). This CDR3 contains 14 residues. V gave up 6 bases and J gave up 0 bases, with 11 bases separating them. The CDR3, as DNA: TGTGCCAGCAGGACGGGACAAACTAACTATGGCTACACCTTC. Its translation is CASRTGQTNYGYTF.

The chain employs TRBV7-2 and TRBJ2-7, with D unclear. Germline V CDR1 and CDR2: SGHTA, FQGNSA. The CDR3 is made up of 14 amino acids. Trimming stripped 1 base from V and 2 bases from J, with 9 bases between. This CDR3 is CASSLGSNPYEQYF. The CDR3 bases are TGTGCCAGCAGCTTAGGGTCCAACCCCTACGAGCAGTACTTC. The whole variable domain, filled in from reference TRBV7-2 and TRBJ2-7, reads GAGVSQSPSNKVTEKGKDVELRCDPISGHTALYWYRQSLGQGLEFLIYFQGNSAPDKSGLPSDRFSAERTGGSVSTLTIQRTQQEDSAVYLCASSLGSNPYEQYFGPGTRLTVT.

This clonotype has just a few counts. The chain joins TRBV27 to TRBJ2-1, with TRBD2 matching over 7 bases. Germline CDR1 reads MNHEY; CDR2 reads SMNVEV (reference sequence). Losses at the gene ends were 0 bases for V and 14 bases for J; bases not matched to a gene: 10. The CDR3 contains 14 residues. The CDR3 DNA reads TGTGCCAGCAGTTTATCGGCGCGGGGAGGGGTGGAGTTCTTC. Translated: CASSLSARGGVEFF.

V usage is TRBV30 and J usage is TRBJ2-1; 12 positions match TRBD2. The junction had 11 bases not matched to a gene; V was cut back by 5 bases and J by 0 bases. CDR3 size: 18 residues. Germline lookup yields CDR1 GTSNPN and CDR2 SVGIG (reference sequence). CDR3 region: CAWRGSSGRALSYNEQFF. The CDR3 DNA reads as TGTGCCTGGCGGGGGTCTAGCGGGAGGGCTCTCTCCTACAATGAGCAGTTCTTC. Combining the CDR3 with reference TRBV30 and TRBJ2-1 gives the whole variable domain SQTIHQWPATLVQPVGSPLSLECTVEGTSNPNLYWYRQAAGRGLQLLFYSVGIGQISSEVPQNLSASRPQDRQFILSSKKLLLSDSGFYLCAWRGSSGRALSYNEQFFGPGTRLTVL.

This clonotype was observed at least ten times. One junction end does not reproduce the germline sequence, and a read error may be involved. The chain couples TRBV9 to TRBJ2-1; 8 bases are a match to TRBD2. CDR3 length: 18 residues. In germline, CDR1 is SGDLS, CDR2 YYNGEE. The CDR3 loop is CASSPSAVAGSRYTEQFF. The CDR3 DNA reads as TGTGCCAGCAGCCCCTCTGCGGTAGCGGGATCGCGGTACACTGAGCAGTTCTTC.

This sequence joins TRBV6-2 or TRBV6-3 and TRBJ2-7; D might be TRBD1 or TRBD2, each matching 5 bases. CDR3 length: 14 residues. The V and J ends lost 5 bases and 1 base respectively, with 12 bases between them. Germline lookup yields CDR1 MNHEY and CDR2 SVGEGT. CDR3 sequence (DNA): TGTGCCAGCAGTCAACCGGGGCGATCCTACGAGCAGTACGTC. Translated: CASSQPGRSYEQYV.

At least ten counts were recorded for this clonotype. The rearrangement joins TRBV4-3 to TRBJ2-4; 9 bases are shared with TRBD1. This CDR3 comprises 19 residues. V was clipped by 0 bases and J by 0 bases; unmatched bases: 9. CDR1 and CDR2 from the germline V gene are LGHNA and YSLEER. CDR3 region: CASSQEGQGLLLAKNIQYF. CDR3 nucleotides: TGCGCCAGCAGCCAAGAGGGACAGGGACTCCTACTAGCCAAAAACATTCAGTACTTC.

This clonotype occurred a few times. The rearrangement uses TRBV6-2 or TRBV6-3 and TRBJ2-1; the D gene is possibly TRBD2 (5 bases). CDR1 is MNHEY, CDR2 SVGEGT, per germline. V gave up 2 bases and J gave up 3 bases, with 11 bases separating them. The CDR3 length is 15 residues. The CDR3 loop is CASSYGLANYNEQFF. CDR3 DNA sequence: TGTGCCAGCAGTTACGGGCTAGCTAACTACAATGAGCAGTTCTTC.

This clonotype has just a few counts. The rearrangement uses TRBV6-2 or TRBV6-3 and TRBJ1-1; D gene unclear. Trimming took 2 bases from V and 3 from J, leaving 10 bases between them. Germline V gives CDR1 MNHEY, CDR2 SVGEGT. The CDR3 spans 14 residues. The CDR3 protein is CASSYVGRYTEAFF. The CDR3 DNA sequence: TGTGCCAGCAGTTACGTCGGCCGGTACACTGAAGCTTTCTTT.

The chain is built from TRBV29-1 and TRBJ2-5; 7 bases line up with TRBD1. V lost 6 bases to trimming and J lost 5 bases; unmatched junction nucleotides: 9. Germline V gives CDR1 SQVTM, CDR2 ANQGSEA. The CDR3 totals 13 residues. The CDR3 DNA sequence: TGCAGCGTGGAACAGGGGTCTTGGGAGACCCAGTACTTC. Protein sequence: CSVEQGSWETQYF.

This clonotype was counted between two and nine times. The chain combines TRBV7-9 with TRBJ1-4; a weak D match, TRBD1 (5 bases). The CDR3 covers 15 residues. V dropped 2 bases and J dropped 8 bases, with 15 bases sitting between them. Germline V lookup: CDR1 SEHNR, CDR2 FQNEAQ (reference sequence). The CDR3, as DNA: TGTGCCAGCAGCTTATGGGGCAGGGTCATCGAAAAACTGTTTTTT. This sequence encodes CASSLWGRVIEKLFF.

This clonotype was counted only a few times. The CDR3, as DNA: TGTGCCAGCAGCTACGTAGCGGGAAGAGTCTACAATGAGCAGTTCTTC. Protein: CASSYVAGRVYNEQFF. The V call is TRBV11-1, the J call TRBJ2-1; 8 nucleotides match TRBD2. V shed 4 bases, J shed 3 bases, and the junction held 8 bases outside the gene matches. CDR1 SGHAT and CDR2 FQDESV come from the germline V gene (reference sequence). The CDR3 loop spans 16 amino acids.

The chain is built from TRBV5-1 and TRBJ1-2; D gene ambiguous. Trimming cost V 6 bases and J 4 bases, with 16 bases left between them. The length of the CDR3 is 14 residues. CDR1 is SGHRS and CDR2 is YFSETQ in the germline V gene. CDR3 in DNA: TGCGCCAGCACGCCCGGTGGGGATGGCTATGGCTACACCTTC. Its translation is CASTPGGDGYGYTF.

This clonotype has more than one count but fewer than ten. At one of its ends the junction is not consistent with the germline gene, which may arise from a read error. The V gene is TRBV7-7, the J gene TRBJ1-1; D unresolved. CDR3 length: 14 amino acids. Germline V CDR1 and CDR2: SSHAT, FNYEAQ (reference sequence). For the CDR3, the DNA is TGTGCTAGCAGCTTGACCCCGCTATCCGCTGAAGCTTTCTTT. As protein: CASSLTPLSAEAFF. The full variable domain, rest sourced from reference TRBV7-7 and TRBJ1-1, is GAGVSQSPRYKVTKRGQDVTLRCDPISSHATLYWYQQALGQGPEFLTYFNYEAQPDKSGLPSDRFSAERPEGSISTLTIQRTEQRDSAMYRCASSLTPLSAEAFFGQGTRLTVV.

This clonotype occurred a few times. The V and J genes are TRBV12-3 or TRBV12-4 and TRBJ2-3, with D tentatively TRBD1 (5 bases). CDR3 length: 14 amino acids. Trimming removed 3 bases at V and 0 bases at J, with 7 bases between. The chain's CDR3 is CASSFDRSTDTQYF. CDR3 in DNA: TGTGCCAGCAGTTTTGACAGAAGCACAGATACGCAGTATTTT.

V and J are TRBV5-1 and TRBJ2-7, with TRBD1 identical over 8 bases. The trim removed 4 bases at V and 7 bases at J, leaving 16 bases unmatched. The CDR3 is made up of 16 amino acids. CDR1 and CDR2 from the germline V gene are SGHRS and YFSETQ. The DNA of the CDR3 is TGCGCCAGCAGCAAAGACCGGTCGGACAGGGCTTCTGAGCAGTACTTC. It codes for CASSKDRSDRASEQYF.

This clonotype was recorded a few times. The rearrangement uses TRBV11-3 and TRBJ2-1, with D perhaps matching TRBD1 (6 bases). The CDR3 sequence is 13 residues long. Trimming removed 5 bases at V and 4 bases at J, with 9 bases between. Germline V gives CDR1 SGHNT, CDR2 YENEEA. CDR3 bases: TGTGCCAGCAGCCGTAGGGGGTACAATGAGCAGTTCTTC. As protein: CASSRRGYNEQFF.

This clonotype showed up just a few times. The chain links TRBV7-2 to TRBJ1-5, with unresolved D. Germline-derived CDR1 and CDR2 are SGHTA and FQGNSA. The CDR3 spans 12 residues. Trimming cost V 3 bases and J 7 bases, with 7 bases left between them. CDR3 sequence reads: CASSFSGQPQHF. CDR3 in DNA: TGTGCCAGCAGCTTTTCGGGGCAGCCCCAGCATTTT.

This clonotype was seen at least ten times. This sequence joins TRBV27 and TRBJ1-5, with D possibly TRBD1 on 6 matching bases. The V gene's germline CDR1 is MNHEY and CDR2 SMNVEV (reference sequence). Trimming removed 0 bases at V and 1 base at J, with 7 bases between. The CDR3 is 15 amino acids. The CDR3 sequence: CASSLSGGSNQPQHF. CDR3 bases: TGTGCCAGCAGTTTATCAGGGGGAAGCAATCAGCCCCAGCATTTT.

The sample holds a few counts of this clonotype. V usage is TRBV12-3 or TRBV12-4 and J usage is TRBJ1-1; D is unclear. The V end lost 4 bases, the J end lost 1 base, and 10 bases lay between the germline ends. The length of the CDR3 is 14 residues. The CDR3, as DNA: TGTGCCAGCAGTTGGCCAACAGCGAACACTGAAGCTTTCTTT. Translation: CASSWPTANTEAFF.

The genes are TRBV20-1 and TRBJ2-1, with 9 bases lining up with TRBD1. Germline V gene data show CDR1 as DFQATT and CDR2 as SNEGSKA (reference sequence). The CDR3 runs 14 residues. The V and J ends lost 3 bases and 10 bases, in that order; junction bases with no gene match: 10. CDR3 protein: CSASRGQGRGEQFF. As DNA, the CDR3 is TGCAGTGCTAGTCGGGGACAGGGTAGGGGGGAGCAGTTCTTC.

The chain carries TRBV10-3 and TRBJ1-4; no clear D. Trimming pared 2 bases from V and 5 bases from J, leaving 9 bases between. From germline, CDR1 is ENHRY and CDR2 SYGVKD. This CDR3 has 14 amino acids. CDR3 in amino acids: CAISEAGSNEKLFF. The CDR3 nucleotides read TGTGCCATCAGTGAGGCAGGCTCCAATGAAAAACTGTTTTTT.

The chain employs TRBV5-1 and TRBJ2-1; 8 bases agree with TRBD2. The ends lost 0 bases at V and 4 bases at J; junction bases unmatched: 3. Germline assignment: CDR1 SGHRS and CDR2 YFSETQ. This CDR3 contains 15 residues. The CDR3 sequence: CASSLAAGGYNEQFF. CDR3 DNA sequence: TGCGCCAGCAGCTTGGCGGCGGGAGGATACAATGAGCAGTTCTTC.

The chain has TRBV9 and TRBJ2-1, with 10 bases matching TRBD2. Germline V lookup: CDR1 SGDLS, CDR2 YYNGEE. The junction had 10 bases not matched to a gene; V was cut back by 3 bases and J by 4 bases. The CDR3 totals 17 residues. In DNA form, the CDR3 reads TGTGCCAGCAGCGGTTTGGAGCCTAGCGGGGGATACAATGAGCAGTTCTTC. This encodes CASSGLEPSGGYNEQFF. Variable domain in full (rest from reference TRBV9 and TRBJ2-1): DSGVTQTPKHLITATGQRVTLRCSPRSGDLSVYWYQQSLDQGLQFLIQYYNGEERAKGNILERFSAQQFPDLHSELNLSSLELGDSALYFCASSGLEPSGGYNEQFFGPGTRLTVL.

This clonotype came up a few times. The gene calls are TRBV18 and TRBJ2-1, with TRBD1 matching over 7 bases. The CDR3 consists of 16 residues. V shed 1 base, J shed 5 bases, and the junction held 8 bases outside the gene matches. Germline assignment: CDR1 KGHSH and CDR2 LQKENI. This CDR3 reads CASSPQGARRDNEQFF. CDR3 bases: TGTGCCAGCTCACCACAGGGGGCCCGTCGGGACAATGAGCAGTTCTTC.

The chain uses TRBV29-1 and TRBJ2-4; D is undetermined. V shed 5 bases and J shed 0 bases, with 8 bases lying between them. This CDR3 spans 13 amino acids. Germline V gives CDR1 SQVTM, CDR2 ANQGSEA. The CDR3: CSVKQLAKNIQYF. Here the CDR3 DNA reads TGCAGCGTTAAACAGCTAGCCAAAAACATTCAGTACTTC.

J is TRBJ2-1 and V is TRBV4-3; no firm D call. The CDR3 loop spans 14 amino acids. V lost 1 base and J lost 2, with 6 bases in between. Germline V gives CDR1 LGHNA, CDR2 YSLEER. In DNA, the CDR3 is TGCGCCAGCAGCCAAGGGCCCCCCTACAATGAGCAGTTCTTC. Its protein is CASSQGPPYNEQFF.

The chain combines TRBV7-2 with TRBJ2-7, with TRBD2 matching over 7 bases. After removal of 1 base from V and 2 bases from J, the junction contained 5 bases not matched to a gene. The CDR3 loop spans 15 amino acids. Germline V gene lookup returns CDR1 SGHTA and CDR2 FQGNSA. CDR3 coding DNA: TGTGCCAGCAGCTTAGTGGCGGGGGATCCCTACGAGCAGTACTTC. Translated: CASSLVAGDPYEQYF.